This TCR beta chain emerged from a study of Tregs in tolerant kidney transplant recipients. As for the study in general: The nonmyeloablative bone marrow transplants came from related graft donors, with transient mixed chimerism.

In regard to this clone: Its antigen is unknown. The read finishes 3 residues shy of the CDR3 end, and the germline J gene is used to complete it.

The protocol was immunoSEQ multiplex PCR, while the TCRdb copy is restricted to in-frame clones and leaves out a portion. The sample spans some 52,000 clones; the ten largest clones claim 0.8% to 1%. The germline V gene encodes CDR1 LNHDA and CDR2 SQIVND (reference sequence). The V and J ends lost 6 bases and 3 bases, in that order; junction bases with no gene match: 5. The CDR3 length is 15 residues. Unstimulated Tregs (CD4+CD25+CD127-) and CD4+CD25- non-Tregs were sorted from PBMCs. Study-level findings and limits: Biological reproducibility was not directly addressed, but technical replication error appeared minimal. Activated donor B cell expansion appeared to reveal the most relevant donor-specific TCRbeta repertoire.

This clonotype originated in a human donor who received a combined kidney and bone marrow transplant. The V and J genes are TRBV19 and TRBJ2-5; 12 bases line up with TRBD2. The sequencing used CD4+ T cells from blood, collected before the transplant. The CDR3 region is CASSPRTSGKETQYF. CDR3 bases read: TGTGCCAGTAGCCCCCGGACTAGCGGGAAAGAGACC.